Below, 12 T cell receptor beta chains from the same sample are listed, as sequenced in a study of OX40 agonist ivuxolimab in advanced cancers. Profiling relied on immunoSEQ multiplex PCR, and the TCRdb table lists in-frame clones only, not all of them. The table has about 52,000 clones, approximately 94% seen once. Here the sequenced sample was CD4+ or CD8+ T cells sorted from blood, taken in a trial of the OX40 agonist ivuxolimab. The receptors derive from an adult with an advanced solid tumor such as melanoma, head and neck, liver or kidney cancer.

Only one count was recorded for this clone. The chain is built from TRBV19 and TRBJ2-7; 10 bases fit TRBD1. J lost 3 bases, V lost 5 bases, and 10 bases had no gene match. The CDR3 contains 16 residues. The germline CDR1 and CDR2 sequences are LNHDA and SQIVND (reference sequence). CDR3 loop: CASSFAIRTGGYEQYF. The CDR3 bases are TGTGCCAGTAGTTTCGCGATCAGGACAGGGGGCTACGAGCAGTACTTC. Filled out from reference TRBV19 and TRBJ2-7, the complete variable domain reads DGGITQSPKYLFRKEGQNVTLSCEQNLNHDAMYWYRQDPGQGLRLIYYSQIVNDFQKGDIAEGYSVSREKKESFPLTVTSAQKNPTAFYLCASSFAIRTGGYEQYFGPGTRLTVT.

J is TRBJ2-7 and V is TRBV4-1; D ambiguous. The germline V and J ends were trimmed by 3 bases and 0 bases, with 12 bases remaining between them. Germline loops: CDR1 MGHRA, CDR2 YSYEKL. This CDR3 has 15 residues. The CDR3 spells CASSHGQSPSYEQYF. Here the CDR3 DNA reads TGCGCCAGCAGCCATGGGCAGAGCCCCTCCTACGAGCAGTACTTC.

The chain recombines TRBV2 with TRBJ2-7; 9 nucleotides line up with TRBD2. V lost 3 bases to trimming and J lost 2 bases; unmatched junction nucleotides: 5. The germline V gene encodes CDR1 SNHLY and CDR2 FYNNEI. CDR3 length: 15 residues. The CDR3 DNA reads TGTGCCAGCAGTGATTCGACTAGCGGCCCCTACGAGCAGTACTTC. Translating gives CASSDSTSGPYEQYF.

DNA for the CDR3: TGTGCCAGCAGCCTACCGGACTGGGAGACCCAGTACTTC. It codes for CASSLPDWETQYF. The V call is TRBV7-9, the J call TRBJ2-5; the D gene is possibly TRBD2 (5 bases). V lost 5 bases and J lost 5, with 12 bases in between. CDR3 length: 13 residues. Germline assignment: CDR1 SEHNR and CDR2 FQNEAQ (reference sequence).

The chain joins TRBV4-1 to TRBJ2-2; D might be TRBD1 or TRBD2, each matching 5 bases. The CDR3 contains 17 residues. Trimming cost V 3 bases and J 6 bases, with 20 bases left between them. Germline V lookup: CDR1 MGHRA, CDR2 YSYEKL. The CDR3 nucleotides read TGCGCCAGCAGCCATCCCCGACACGGGGCGGAATCCGGGGAGCTGTTTTTT. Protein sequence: CASSHPRHGAESGELFF.

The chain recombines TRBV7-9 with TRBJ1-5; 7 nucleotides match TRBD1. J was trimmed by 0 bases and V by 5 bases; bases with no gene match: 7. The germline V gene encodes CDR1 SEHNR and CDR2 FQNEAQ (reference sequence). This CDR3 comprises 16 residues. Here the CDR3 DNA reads TGTGCCAGCAGCGGGGACAGTTCCCATAGCAATCAGCCCCAGCATTTT. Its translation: CASSGDSSHSNQPQHF.

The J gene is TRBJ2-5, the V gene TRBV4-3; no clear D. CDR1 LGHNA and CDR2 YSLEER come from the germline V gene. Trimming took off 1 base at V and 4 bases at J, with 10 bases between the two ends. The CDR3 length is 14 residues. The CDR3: CASSQAGSAETQYF. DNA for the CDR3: TGCGCCAGCAGCCAAGCTGGGTCCGCAGAGACCCAGTACTTC.

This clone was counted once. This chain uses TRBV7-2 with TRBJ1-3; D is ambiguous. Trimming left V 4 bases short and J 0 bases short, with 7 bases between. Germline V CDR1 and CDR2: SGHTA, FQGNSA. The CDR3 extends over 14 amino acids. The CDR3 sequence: CASSWGSSGNTIYF. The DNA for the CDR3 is TGTGCCAGCAGCTGGGGAAGCTCTGGAAACACCATATATTTT.

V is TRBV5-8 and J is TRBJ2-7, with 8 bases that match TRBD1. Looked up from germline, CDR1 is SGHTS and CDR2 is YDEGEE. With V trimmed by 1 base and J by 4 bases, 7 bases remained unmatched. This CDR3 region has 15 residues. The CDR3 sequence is CASSLLPGGLYEQYF. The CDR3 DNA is TGTGCCAGCAGCTTGTTGCCAGGGGGCTTGTACGAGCAGTACTTC.

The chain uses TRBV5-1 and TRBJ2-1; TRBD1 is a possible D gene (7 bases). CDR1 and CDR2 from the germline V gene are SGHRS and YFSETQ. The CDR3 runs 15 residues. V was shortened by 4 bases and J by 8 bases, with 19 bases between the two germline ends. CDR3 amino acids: CASSNRGAGGDEQFF. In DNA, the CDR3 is TGCGCCAGCAGCAACAGGGGAGCGGGCGGGGATGAGCAGTTCTTC.

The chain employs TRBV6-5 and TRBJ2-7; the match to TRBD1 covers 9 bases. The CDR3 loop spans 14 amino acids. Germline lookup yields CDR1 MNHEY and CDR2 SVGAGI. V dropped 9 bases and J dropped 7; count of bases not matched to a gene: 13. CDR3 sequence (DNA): TGTGCCAGTCTAGAAGGACAGGGGTATGAGGAGCAGTACTTC. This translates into CASLEGQGYEEQYF.

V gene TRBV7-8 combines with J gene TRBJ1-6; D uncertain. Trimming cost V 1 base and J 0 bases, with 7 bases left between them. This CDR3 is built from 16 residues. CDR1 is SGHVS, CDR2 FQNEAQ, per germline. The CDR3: CASSLGSSSYNSPLHF. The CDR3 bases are TGTGCCAGCAGCTTAGGCTCCAGCTCCTATAATTCACCCCTCCACTTT.